Following are 20 T cell receptor beta chains from one sample sequenced in a study of PD-L1 blockade in urothelial cancer (TCRdb year 2017). The time point tag for this specimen amounts to: pretreatment peripheral blood. Library preparation employed the immunoSEQ multiplex PCR assay. Imported from immuneACCESS, the table was reduced by TCRdb to in-frame sequences with V and J called. These copies leave out some clones; in studies compared against another copy, an unresolved V gene accounts for under half, and the cause of the remainder is not known. This sample gives more than 35,000 clones in total; approximately 93% of them show up just once. The ten largest clonotypes hold about 11% of the sample. The sample in question was PBMCs, obtained around atezolizumab (anti-PD-L1) treatment. The receptors were sampled from a woman aged 55-70 years with urothelial cancer.

The chain has TRBV30 and TRBJ2-2; the D is unclear. The CDR3 runs to 14 residues. Germline values: CDR1 GTSNPN, CDR2 SVGIG (reference sequence). V gave up 4 bases and J gave up 1 base, with 10 bases separating them. CDR3 protein: CAWTKLLNTGELFF. CDR3 in DNA: TGTGCCTGGACGAAACTATTGAACACCGGGGAGCTGTTTTTT.

The V gene is TRBV11-2, the J gene TRBJ1-1; 7 bases are a match to TRBD1. This CDR3 has 12 amino acids. Germline loops: CDR1 SGHAT, CDR2 FQNNGV. The V segment lost 2 bases and the J segment 11 bases; nucleotides outside the gene matches: 5. CDR3: CASSLPTGTAFF. DNA for the CDR3: TGTGCCAGCAGCTTACCGACAGGGACGGCTTTCTTT.

This chain links TRBV7-8 with TRBJ2-3; D is possibly TRBD2 (5 bases). CDR1 and CDR2 from the germline V gene are SGHVS and FQNEAQ. The V end lost 0 bases, the J end lost 0 bases, and 10 bases lay between the germline ends. The CDR3 is 16 amino acids. CDR3 bases: TGTGCCAGCAGCTTAGCCCTCGGGGTGAGCACAGATACGCAGTATTTT. It encodes CASSLALGVSTDTQYF.

The chain has TRBV5-4 and TRBJ2-3, with 9 nucleotides matching TRBD2. V was clipped by 4 bases and J by 5 bases; unmatched bases: 5. This CDR3 is built from 14 residues. Germline V gives CDR1 SGHNT, CDR2 YYREEE (reference sequence). The CDR3 bases are TGTGCCAGCAGCAAGGGACTAGCAATAGATACGCAGTATTTT. As protein: CASSKGLAIDTQYF.

The chain is built from TRBV4-3 and TRBJ1-1; TRBD1 aligns across 7 bases. Per germline, CDR1 LGHNA and CDR2 YSLEER. The V segment lost 2 bases and the J segment 3 bases; nucleotides outside the gene matches: 3. The CDR3 loop spans 14 amino acids. The CDR3 is CASSQFTGDTEAFF. The CDR3 bases are TGCGCCAGCAGCCAATTCACAGGGGACACTGAAGCTTTCTTT.

This clone was seen just once. This chain connects TRBV27 to TRBJ2-7; TRBD2 is a possible D gene (6 bases). The V end lost 6 bases, the J end lost 2 bases, and 11 bases lay between the germline ends. The germline V gene has CDR1 MNHEY and CDR2 SMNVEV (reference sequence). The CDR3 loop spans 13 amino acids. The DNA of the CDR3 is TGTGCCAGCAGCCTAGCGTTTACCTACGAGCAGTACTTC. Translation: CASSLAFTYEQYF.

V gene TRBV28 combines with J gene TRBJ1-1; D possibly corresponds to TRBD1 (5 bases). This CDR3 comprises 16 residues. V was shortened by 2 bases and J by 1 base, with 14 bases between the two germline ends. Per the germline V gene, CDR1 is MDHEN and CDR2 is SYDVKM. CDR3 protein: CASSLGRAGGNTEAFF. Written as DNA, the CDR3 is TGTGCCAGCAGTTTAGGGCGGGCGGGGGGGAACACTGAAGCTTTCTTT.

This chain joins TRBV9 and TRBJ2-7; 14 nucleotides match TRBD2. Germline-derived CDR1 and CDR2 are SGDLS and YYNGEE. The V and J ends lost 3 bases and 3 bases, in that order; junction bases with no gene match: 11. The CDR3 runs 18 residues. CDR3 coding DNA: TGTGCCAGCAGCGCACAAATACCGGGACTAGCGGGGGACTACGAGCAGTACTTC. This encodes CASSAQIPGLAGDYEQYF.

Regarding this clone: As the CDR3 is not closed by the conserved phenylalanine or tryptophan, this likely results from a read error. Because the CDR3's place on the DNA is in doubt, the DNA is left out and the CDR3 is given as listed by TCRdb. The genes are TRBV7-9 and TRBJ2-7; the table assigns TRBD2, which was not confirmed against the DNA. Germline assignment: CDR1 SEHNR and CDR2 FQNEAQ (reference sequence). The CDR3 region is 10 residues in length, termini included. The CDR3 here is CASSSSTDSL.

The chain uses TRBV6-4 and TRBJ1-1; 7 bases are a match to TRBD1. Trimming removed 6 bases from V and 4 bases from J; junction bases left unmatched: 11. CDR3 length: 15 amino acids. Germline V gives CDR1 MRHNA, CDR2 SNTAGT. DNA for the CDR3: TGTGCCAGCAGACCTCAAGGACAGGCAGGCACTGAAGCTTTCTTT. Its translation is CASRPQGQAGTEAFF.

The chain is built from TRBV2 and TRBJ2-1; the match to TRBD2 covers 8 bases. The CDR3 has 13 amino acids. The germline V gene has CDR1 SNHLY and CDR2 FYNNEI. J gave up 5 bases and V 10 bases, and 7 bases lay outside the gene matches. The CDR3 coding sequence is TGTGCCATCGGGACTAGAATCAACAATGAGCAGTTCTTC. Protein product: CAIGTRINNEQFF.

The rearrangement links TRBV6-5 to TRBJ2-1, with TRBD2 matching over 7 bases. The length of the CDR3 is 15 residues. Germline-derived CDR1 and CDR2 are MNHEY and SVGAGI. V trimming: 6 bases; J trimming: 6 bases; junction bases outside the gene matches: 11. The CDR3 nucleotides read TGTGCCAGCAGACAGACCGGGACTAAAAGCAATGAGCAGTTCTTC. The encoded protein is CASRQTGTKSNEQFF.

This clone was picked up a small number of times. The rearrangement joins TRBV5-1 to TRBJ2-2; TRBD1 agrees at 10 bases. The germline gives CDR1 SGHRS, CDR2 YFSETQ. This CDR3 has 16 amino acids. J was trimmed by 3 bases and V by 5 bases; bases with no gene match: 7. The CDR3 coding sequence is TGCGCCAGCAGTCAGACGGGACAGGGGTACACCGGGGAGCTGTTTTTT. This codes for CASSQTGQGYTGELFF. The full variable domain, its missing parts supplied by reference TRBV5-1 and TRBJ2-2, is KAGVTQTPRYLIKTRGQQVTLSCSPISGHRSVSWYQQTPGQGLQFLFEYFSETQRNKGNFPGRFSGRQFSNSRSEMNVSTLELGDSALYLCASSQTGQGYTGELFFGEGSRLTVL.

The genes are TRBV30 and TRBJ1-1, with 8 bases aligning to TRBD1. The CDR3 totals 13 residues. Germline CDR1 and CDR2: GTSNPN and SVGIG (reference sequence). V trimming: 4 bases; J trimming: 1 base; junction bases outside the gene matches: 2. The CDR3: CAWTTGGNTEAFF. The DNA for the CDR3 is TGTGCCTGGACTACAGGGGGGAACACTGAAGCTTTCTTT.

This clone was seen once. V and J are TRBV28 and TRBJ2-7; 7 nucleotides line up with TRBD1. This CDR3 spans 13 amino acids. Germline CDR1 MDHEN, CDR2 SYDVKM. Unmatched junction bases numbered 6, after V lost 5 bases and J lost 5 bases. This chain's CDR3 is CASSRDSLHEQYF. The CDR3 DNA follows: TGTGCCAGCAGTAGGGACAGCTTACACGAGCAGTACTTC.

The rearrangement joins TRBV19 to TRBJ1-2; 7 nucleotides line up with TRBD1. Unmatched junction bases numbered 7, after V lost 5 bases and J lost 4 bases. Germline CDR1 and CDR2: LNHDA and SQIVND (reference sequence). The CDR3 extends over 14 amino acids. The chain's CDR3 is CASSPGGDSYGYTF. The CDR3 DNA reads TGTGCCAGTAGTCCCGGCGGGGACAGCTATGGCTACACCTTC.

The chain employs TRBV5-4 and TRBJ2-7; 11 nucleotides match TRBD2. Losses at the gene ends were 4 bases for V and 5 bases for J; bases not matched to a gene: 11. The CDR3 has 16 residues. Germline V gene data show CDR1 as SGHNT and CDR2 as YYREEE (reference sequence). The CDR3 DNA is TGTGCCAGCAGCAGCTTGGTTACTAGCGGGAGCAACGAGCAGTACTTC. Amino acids: CASSSLVTSGSNEQYF.

The V gene is TRBV5-6, the J gene TRBJ2-3; the D gene is possibly TRBD2 (6 bases). The CDR3 totals 16 residues. Between the trimmed V and J ends, which lost 3 bases and 0 bases, there was a span of 14 bases. Germline CDR1 reads SGHDT; CDR2 reads YYEEEE. The CDR3 loop is CASSWGVGTSTDTQYF. The CDR3 DNA reads as TGTGCCAGCAGCTGGGGGGTTGGAACCAGCACAGATACGCAGTATTTT.

V and J are TRBV19 and TRBJ2-2; possibly TRBD1 for D (6 bases). V lost 1 base and J 3 bases, leaving 12 bases between the germline ends. The CDR3 contains 16 residues. CDR1 and CDR2 (germline): LNHDA, SQIVND (reference sequence). CDR3 DNA sequence: TGTGCCAGTAGTATAGTTCCAGGACAGTACACCGGGGAGCTGTTTTTT. This codes for CASSIVPGQYTGELFF.

The gene calls are TRBV11-1 and TRBJ2-2, with D possibly matching TRBD1 (5 bases). Looked up from germline, CDR1 is SGHAT and CDR2 is FQDESV (reference sequence). V was shortened by 5 bases and J by 0 bases, with 13 bases between the two germline ends. The CDR3 is made up of 16 amino acids. The CDR3 spells CASSPGIIANTGELFF. CDR3 DNA sequence: TGTGCCAGCAGCCCAGGGATTATAGCGAACACCGGGGAGCTGTTTTTT.